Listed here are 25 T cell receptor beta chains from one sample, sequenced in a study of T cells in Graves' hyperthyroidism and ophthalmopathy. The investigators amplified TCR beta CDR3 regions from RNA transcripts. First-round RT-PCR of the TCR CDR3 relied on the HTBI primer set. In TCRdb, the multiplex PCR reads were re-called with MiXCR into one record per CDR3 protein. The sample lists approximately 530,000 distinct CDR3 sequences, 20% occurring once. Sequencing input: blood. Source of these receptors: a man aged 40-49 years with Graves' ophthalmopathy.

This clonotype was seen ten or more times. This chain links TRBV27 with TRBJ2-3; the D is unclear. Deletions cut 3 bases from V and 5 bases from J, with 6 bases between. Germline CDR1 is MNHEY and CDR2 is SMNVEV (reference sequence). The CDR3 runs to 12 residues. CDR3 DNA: TGTGCCAGCAGTTTCCTAGGAGATACGCAGTATTTT. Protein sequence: CASSFLGDTQYF.

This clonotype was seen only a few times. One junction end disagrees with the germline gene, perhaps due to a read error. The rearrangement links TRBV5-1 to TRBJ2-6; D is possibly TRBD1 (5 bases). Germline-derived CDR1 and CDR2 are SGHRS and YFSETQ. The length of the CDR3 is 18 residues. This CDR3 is CANSLSRQLNSGANVLTF. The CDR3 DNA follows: TGCGCCAACAGCTTGTCGAGACAGCTAAACTCTGGGGCCAACGTCCTGACTTTC.

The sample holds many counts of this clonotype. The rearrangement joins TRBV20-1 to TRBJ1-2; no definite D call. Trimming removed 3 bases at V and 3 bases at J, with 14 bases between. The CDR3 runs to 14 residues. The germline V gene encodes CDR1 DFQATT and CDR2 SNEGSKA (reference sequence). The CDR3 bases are TGCAGTGCTAGGGACGACAAAGGACACTATGGCTACACCTTC. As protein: CSARDDKGHYGYTF.

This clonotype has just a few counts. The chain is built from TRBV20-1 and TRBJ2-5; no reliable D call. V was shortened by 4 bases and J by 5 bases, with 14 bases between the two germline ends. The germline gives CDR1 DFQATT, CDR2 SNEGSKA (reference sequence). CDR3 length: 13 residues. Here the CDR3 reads CSAIPNRAETQYF. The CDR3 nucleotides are TGCAGTGCTATCCCCAATCGAGCGGAGACCCAGTACTTC.

The CDR3 DNA reads TGTGCCAGTAGGAACCGAGCGAACACTGAAGCTTTCTTT. Translation gives CASRNRANTEAFF. The chain is built from TRBV19 and TRBJ1-1, with no clear D. The V end lost 6 bases, the J end lost 1 base, and 9 bases lay between the germline ends. The germline V gene encodes CDR1 LNHDA and CDR2 SQIVND (reference sequence). This CDR3 is built from 13 residues.

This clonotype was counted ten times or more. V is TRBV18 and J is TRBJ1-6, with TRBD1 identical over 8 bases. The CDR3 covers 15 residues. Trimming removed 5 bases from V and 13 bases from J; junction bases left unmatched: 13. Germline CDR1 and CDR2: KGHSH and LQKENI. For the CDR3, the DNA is TGTGCCAGCTCATTTCCACAAGCGGGACAGGTTCCCCTCCACTTT. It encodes CASSFPQAGQVPLHF.

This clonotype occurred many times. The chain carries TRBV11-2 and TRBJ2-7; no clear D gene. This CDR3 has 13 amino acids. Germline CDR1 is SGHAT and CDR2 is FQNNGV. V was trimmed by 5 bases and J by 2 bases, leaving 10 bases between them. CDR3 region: CASSADTTYEQYF. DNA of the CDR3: TGTGCCAGCAGCGCCGACACCACCTACGAGCAGTACTTC.

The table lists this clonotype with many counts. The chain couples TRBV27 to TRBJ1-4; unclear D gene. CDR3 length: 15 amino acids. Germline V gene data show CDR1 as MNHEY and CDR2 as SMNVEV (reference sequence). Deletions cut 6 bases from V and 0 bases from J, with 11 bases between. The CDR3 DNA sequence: TGTGCCAGCAGCCACCCGGGTTCAACTAATGAAAAACTGTTTTTT. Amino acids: CASSHPGSTNEKLFF. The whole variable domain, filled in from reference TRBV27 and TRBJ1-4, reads EAQVTQNPRYLITVTGKKLTVTCSQNMNHEYMSWYRQDPGLGLRQIYYSMNVEVTDKGDVPEGYKVSRKEKRNFPLILESPSPNQTSLYFCASSHPGSTNEKLFFGSGTQLSVL.

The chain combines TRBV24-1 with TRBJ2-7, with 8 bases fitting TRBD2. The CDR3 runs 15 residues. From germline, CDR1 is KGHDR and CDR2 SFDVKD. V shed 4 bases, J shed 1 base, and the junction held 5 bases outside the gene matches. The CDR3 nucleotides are TGTGCCACCAGTGACGGGGCTAGCGGGTCCTACGAGCAGTACTTC. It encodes CATSDGASGSYEQYF.

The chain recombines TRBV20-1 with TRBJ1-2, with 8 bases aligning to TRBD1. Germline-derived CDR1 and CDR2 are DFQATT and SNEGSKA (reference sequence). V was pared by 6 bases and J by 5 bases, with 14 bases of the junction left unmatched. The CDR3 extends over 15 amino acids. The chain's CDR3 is CSADTTTGAGYGYTF. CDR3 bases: TGCAGTGCCGATACCACGACAGGGGCCGGGTATGGCTACACCTTC.

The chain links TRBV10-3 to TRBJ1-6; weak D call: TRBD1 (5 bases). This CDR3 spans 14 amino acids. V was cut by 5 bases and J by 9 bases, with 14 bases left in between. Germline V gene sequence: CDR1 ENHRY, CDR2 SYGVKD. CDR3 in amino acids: CAISTGPDGSPLHF. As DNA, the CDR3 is TGTGCCATCAGTACAGGACCGGATGGTTCACCCCTCCACTTT.

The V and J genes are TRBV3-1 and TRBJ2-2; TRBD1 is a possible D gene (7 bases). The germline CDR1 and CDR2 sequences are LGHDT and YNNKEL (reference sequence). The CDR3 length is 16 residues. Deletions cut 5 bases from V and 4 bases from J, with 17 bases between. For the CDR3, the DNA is TGTGCCAGCAGCAGAGGGGCAGGGGGGAGCACCGGGGAGCTGTTTTTT. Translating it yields CASSRGAGGSTGELFF.

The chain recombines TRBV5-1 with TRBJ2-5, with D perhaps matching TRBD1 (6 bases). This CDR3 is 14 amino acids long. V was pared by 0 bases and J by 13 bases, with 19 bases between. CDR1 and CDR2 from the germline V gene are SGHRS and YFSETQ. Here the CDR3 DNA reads TGCGCCAGCAGCTTGGGGAGTCGCCTTCAGGGGATGTACTTC. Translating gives CASSLGSRLQGMYF.

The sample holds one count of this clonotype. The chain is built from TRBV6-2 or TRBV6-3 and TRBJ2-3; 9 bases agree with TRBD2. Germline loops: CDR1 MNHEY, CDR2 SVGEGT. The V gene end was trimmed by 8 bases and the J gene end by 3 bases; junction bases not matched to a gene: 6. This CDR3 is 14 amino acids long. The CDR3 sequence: CASDRGGVTDTQYF. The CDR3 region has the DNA TGTGCCAGCGATCGCGGGGGGGTTACAGATACGCAGTATTTT.

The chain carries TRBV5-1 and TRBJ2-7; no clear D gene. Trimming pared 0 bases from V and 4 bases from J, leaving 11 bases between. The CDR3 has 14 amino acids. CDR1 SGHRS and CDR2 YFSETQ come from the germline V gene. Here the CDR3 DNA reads TGCGCCAGCAGCTTGGATACTGATTTATACGAGCAGTACTTC. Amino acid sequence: CASSLDTDLYEQYF.

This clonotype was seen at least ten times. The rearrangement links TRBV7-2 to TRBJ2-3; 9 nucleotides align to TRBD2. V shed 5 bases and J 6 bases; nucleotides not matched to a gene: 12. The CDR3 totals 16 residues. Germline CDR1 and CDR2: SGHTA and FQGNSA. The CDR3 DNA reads TGTGCCAGCAGCCTATCCCGAGCGGGAGGAAGGGATACGCAGTATTTT. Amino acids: CASSLSRAGGRDTQYF.

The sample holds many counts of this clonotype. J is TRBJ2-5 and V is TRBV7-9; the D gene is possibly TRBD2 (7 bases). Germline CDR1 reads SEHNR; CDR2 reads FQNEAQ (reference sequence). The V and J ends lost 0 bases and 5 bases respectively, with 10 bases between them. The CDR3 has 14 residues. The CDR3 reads CASSLAGGPETQYF. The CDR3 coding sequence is TGTGCCAGCAGCTTAGCGGGGGGGCCGGAGACCCAGTACTTC. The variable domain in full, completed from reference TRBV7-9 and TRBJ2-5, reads DTGVSQNPRHKITKRGQNVTFRCDPISEHNRLYWYRQTLGQGPEFLTYFQNEAQLEKSRLLSDRFSAERPKGSFSTLEIQRTEQGDSAMYLCASSLAGGPETQYFGPGTRLLVL.

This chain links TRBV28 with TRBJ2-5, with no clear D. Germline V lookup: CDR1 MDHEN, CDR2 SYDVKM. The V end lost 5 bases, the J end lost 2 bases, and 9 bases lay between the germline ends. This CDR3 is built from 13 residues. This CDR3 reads CASSRPVQETQYF. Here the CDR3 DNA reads TGTGCCAGCAGTAGGCCAGTTCAAGAGACCCAGTACTTC.

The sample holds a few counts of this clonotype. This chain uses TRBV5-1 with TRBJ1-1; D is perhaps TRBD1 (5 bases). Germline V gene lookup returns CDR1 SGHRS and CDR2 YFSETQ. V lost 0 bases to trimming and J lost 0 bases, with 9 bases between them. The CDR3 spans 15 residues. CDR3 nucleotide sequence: TGCGCCAGCAGCTTGGGGTGGGGCCTGAACACTGAAGCTTTCTTT. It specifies CASSLGWGLNTEAFF.

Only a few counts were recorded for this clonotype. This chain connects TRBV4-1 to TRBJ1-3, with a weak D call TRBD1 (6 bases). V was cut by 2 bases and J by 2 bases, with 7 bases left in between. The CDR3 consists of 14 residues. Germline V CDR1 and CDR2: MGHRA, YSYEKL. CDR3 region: CASSQTGTGNTIYF. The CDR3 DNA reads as TGCGCCAGCAGCCAAACAGGGACTGGAAACACCATATATTTT.

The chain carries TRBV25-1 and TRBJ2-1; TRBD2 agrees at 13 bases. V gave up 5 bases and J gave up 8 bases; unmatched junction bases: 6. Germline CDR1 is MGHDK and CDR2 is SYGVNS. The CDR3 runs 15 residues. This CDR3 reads CASSKTSGRAHEQFF. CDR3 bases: TGTGCCAGCAGTAAAACTAGCGGGAGGGCTCATGAGCAGTTCTTC.

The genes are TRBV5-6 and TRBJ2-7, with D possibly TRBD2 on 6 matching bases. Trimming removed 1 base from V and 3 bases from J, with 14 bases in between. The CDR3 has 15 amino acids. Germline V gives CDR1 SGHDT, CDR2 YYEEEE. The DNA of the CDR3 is TGTGCCAGCAGCTTGTCGGGCCTAGCGAGCTACGAGCAGTACTTC. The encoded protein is CASSLSGLASYEQYF. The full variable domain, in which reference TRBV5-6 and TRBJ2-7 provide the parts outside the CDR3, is DAGVTQSPTHLIKTRGQQVTLRCSPKSGHDTVSWYQQALGQGPQFIFQYYEEEERQRGNFPDRFSGHQFPNYSSELNVNALLLGDSALYLCASSLSGLASYEQYFGPGTRLTVT.

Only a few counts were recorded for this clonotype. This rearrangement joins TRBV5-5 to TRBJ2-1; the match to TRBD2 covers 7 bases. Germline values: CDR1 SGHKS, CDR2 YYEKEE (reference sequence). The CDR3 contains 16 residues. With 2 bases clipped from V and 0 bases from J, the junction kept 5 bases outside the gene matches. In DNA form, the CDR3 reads TGTGCCAGCAGCTTTTCGCGGGGGAGCTCCTACAATGAGCAGTTCTTC. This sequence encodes CASSFSRGSSYNEQFF.

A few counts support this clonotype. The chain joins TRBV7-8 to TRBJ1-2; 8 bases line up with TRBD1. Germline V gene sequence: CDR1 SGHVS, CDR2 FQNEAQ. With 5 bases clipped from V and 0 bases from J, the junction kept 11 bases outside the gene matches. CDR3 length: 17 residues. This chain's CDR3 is CASSPGTGLQPNYGYTF. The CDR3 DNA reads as TGTGCCAGCAGCCCCGGGACAGGACTACAACCTAACTATGGCTACACCTTC.

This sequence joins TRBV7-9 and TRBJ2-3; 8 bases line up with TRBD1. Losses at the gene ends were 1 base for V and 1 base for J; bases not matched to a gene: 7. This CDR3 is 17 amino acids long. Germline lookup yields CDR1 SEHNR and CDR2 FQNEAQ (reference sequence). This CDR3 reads CASSLDAWTGRTDTQYF. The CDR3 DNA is TGTGCCAGCAGCTTAGACGCATGGACAGGGCGCACAGATACGCAGTATTTT.